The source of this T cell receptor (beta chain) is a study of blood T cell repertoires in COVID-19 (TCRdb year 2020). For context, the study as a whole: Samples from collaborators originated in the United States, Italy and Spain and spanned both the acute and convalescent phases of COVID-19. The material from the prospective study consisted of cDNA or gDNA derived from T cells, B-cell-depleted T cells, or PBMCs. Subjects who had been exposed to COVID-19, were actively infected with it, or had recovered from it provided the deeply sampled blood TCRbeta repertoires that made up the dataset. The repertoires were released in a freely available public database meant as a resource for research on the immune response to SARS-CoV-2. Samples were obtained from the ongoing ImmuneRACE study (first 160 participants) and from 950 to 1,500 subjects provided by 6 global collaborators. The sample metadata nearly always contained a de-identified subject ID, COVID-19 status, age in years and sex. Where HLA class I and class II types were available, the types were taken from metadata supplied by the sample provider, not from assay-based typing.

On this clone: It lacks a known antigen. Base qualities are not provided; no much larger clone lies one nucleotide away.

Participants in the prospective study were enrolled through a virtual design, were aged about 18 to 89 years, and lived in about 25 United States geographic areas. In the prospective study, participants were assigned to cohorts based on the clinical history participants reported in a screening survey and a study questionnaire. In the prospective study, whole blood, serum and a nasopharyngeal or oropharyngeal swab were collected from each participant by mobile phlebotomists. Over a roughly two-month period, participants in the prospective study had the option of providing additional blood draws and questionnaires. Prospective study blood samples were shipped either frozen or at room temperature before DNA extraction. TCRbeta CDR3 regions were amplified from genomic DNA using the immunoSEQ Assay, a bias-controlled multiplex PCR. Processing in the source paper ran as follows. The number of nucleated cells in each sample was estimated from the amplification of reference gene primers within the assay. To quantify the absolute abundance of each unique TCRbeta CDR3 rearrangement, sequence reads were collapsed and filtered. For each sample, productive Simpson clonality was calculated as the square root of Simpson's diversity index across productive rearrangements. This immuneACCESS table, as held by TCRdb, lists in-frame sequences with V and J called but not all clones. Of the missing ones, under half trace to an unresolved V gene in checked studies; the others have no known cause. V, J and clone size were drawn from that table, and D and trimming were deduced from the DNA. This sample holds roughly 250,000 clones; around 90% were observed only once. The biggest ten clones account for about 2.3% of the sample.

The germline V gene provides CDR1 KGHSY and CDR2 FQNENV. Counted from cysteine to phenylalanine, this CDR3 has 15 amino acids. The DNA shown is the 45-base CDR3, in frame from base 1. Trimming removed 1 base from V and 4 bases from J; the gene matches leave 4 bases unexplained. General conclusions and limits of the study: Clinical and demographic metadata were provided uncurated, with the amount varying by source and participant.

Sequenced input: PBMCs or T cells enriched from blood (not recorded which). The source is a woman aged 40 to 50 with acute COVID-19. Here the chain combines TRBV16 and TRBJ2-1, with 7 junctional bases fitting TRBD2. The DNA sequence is TGTGCCAGCAGCCAATGGGCTAGCGGATACAATGAGCAGTTCTTC. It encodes CASSQWASGYNEQFF.